The 17 T cell receptor beta chains below were found in one sample sequenced in a study of radiotherapy plus CTLA-4 blockade in lung cancer. Produced via immunoSEQ multiplex PCR; TCRdb's table is partial and in-frame only. The table includes about 54,000 clones, more than 65% detected once. This sample comprised peripheral blood, obtained from a patient treated with radiotherapy plus ipilimumab. The receptors stem from a human donor with non-small cell lung cancer who had a partial response to radiotherapy plus ipilimumab.

The rearrangement uses TRBV28 and TRBJ2-7; D call uncertain. From germline, CDR1 is MDHEN and CDR2 SYDVKM. V dropped 2 bases and J dropped 7 bases, with 6 bases sitting between them. The CDR3 runs to 11 residues. This chain's CDR3 is CASSLTDEQYF. The CDR3, as DNA: TGTGCCAGCAGTTTAACAGATGAGCAGTACTTC.

This chain links TRBV28 with TRBJ2-1, with 9 positions matching TRBD1. Looked up from germline, CDR1 is MDHEN and CDR2 is SYDVKM. The CDR3 runs 16 residues. The ends lost 6 bases at V and 0 bases at J; junction bases unmatched: 6. Here the CDR3 reads CASSLGQGSSYNEQFF. In DNA, the CDR3 is TGTGCCAGCAGCCTCGGACAGGGGAGCTCCTACAATGAGCAGTTCTTC.

This chain's CDR3 is CASSEWLAGKRGNEQFF. The CDR3 region has the DNA TGCGCCAGCAGCGAGTGGCTAGCGGGGAAACGGGGCAATGAGCAGTTCTTC. The J gene is TRBJ2-1, the V gene TRBV5-1, with 9 nucleotides matching TRBD2. The V segment lost 4 bases and the J segment 6 bases; nucleotides outside the gene matches: 14. This CDR3 has 17 residues. Germline V gives CDR1 SGHRS, CDR2 YFSETQ.

J is TRBJ1-1 and V is TRBV5-5; 8 nucleotides align to TRBD1. CDR1 is SGHKS and CDR2 is YYEKEE in the germline V gene (reference sequence). This CDR3 has 16 residues. The V and J ends lost 4 bases and 1 base, in that order; junction bases with no gene match: 9. The CDR3 reads CASSIDRGWENTEAFF. CDR3 DNA sequence: TGTGCCAGCAGCATAGACAGGGGATGGGAGAACACTGAAGCTTTCTTT.

The chain combines TRBV15 with TRBJ2-7, with D possibly being TRBD2 (6 bases). The CDR3 spans 13 residues. From germline, CDR1 is LNHNV and CDR2 YYDKDF (reference sequence). The ends were cut back, 4 bases at V and 3 bases at J, with 10 bases in the middle. For the CDR3, the DNA is TGTGCCACCAGCACGGGACTCGGCTACGAGCAGTACTTC. It codes for CATSTGLGYEQYF.

The chain employs TRBV12-5 and TRBJ2-3; TRBD1 agrees at 10 bases. Looked up from germline, CDR1 is LGHNT and CDR2 is FRNRAP. The length of the CDR3 is 15 residues. V shed 5 bases and J 4 bases; nucleotides not matched to a gene: 6. In DNA, the CDR3 is TGTGCTAGTGGTCCGGGACAGGGGCTCGCAGATACGCAGTATTTT. Translation gives CASGPGQGLADTQYF.

The rearrangement links TRBV27 to TRBJ1-2; possibly TRBD1 for D (6 bases). V shed 3 bases and J shed 7 bases, with 9 bases lying between them. The length of the CDR3 is 12 residues. Germline V gene sequence: CDR1 MNHEY, CDR2 SMNVEV (reference sequence). The CDR3, as DNA: TGTGCCAGCAGTTTCTCAGGGGTTGGCTACACCTTC. Amino acid sequence: CASSFSGVGYTF.

J is TRBJ2-3 and V is TRBV11-3, with 9 bases matching TRBD1. This CDR3 has 16 amino acids. V lost 1 base, J lost 3 bases, and 5 bases stayed unmatched. CDR1 is SGHNT and CDR2 is YENEEA in the germline V gene. The CDR3 reads CASSLGSGQGTDTQYF. CDR3 in DNA: TGTGCCAGCAGCTTAGGGTCTGGACAGGGGACAGATACGCAGTATTTT.

The J gene is TRBJ2-3, the V gene TRBV29-1, with D tentatively TRBD2 (7 bases). This CDR3 contains 15 residues. Germline CDR1 SQVTM, CDR2 ANQGSEA. The V end was cut by 3 bases, the J end by 8 bases, with 21 bases between. The CDR3 DNA is TGCAGCGTTGATGTACAGGGAGGGCGATGGGGTACGCAGTATTTT. Its protein product is CSVDVQGGRWGTQYF.

The count of this clone is one. The genes are TRBV18 and TRBJ1-2, with TRBD1 matching over 8 bases. Germline CDR1 KGHSH, CDR2 LQKENI. The trim removed 0 bases at V and 8 bases at J, leaving 8 bases unmatched. The length of the CDR3 is 15 residues. The CDR3 region is CASSPPSTGARGYTF. In DNA, the CDR3 is TGTGCCAGCTCACCACCATCGACAGGGGCGCGGGGCTACACCTTC.

V and J are TRBV19 and TRBJ2-2; D is unresolved. Germline V lookup: CDR1 LNHDA, CDR2 SQIVND (reference sequence). V lost 4 bases and J lost 1, with 4 bases in between. The length of the CDR3 is 13 residues. The CDR3 region has the DNA TGTGCCAGTAGTAACGGGAACACCGGGGAGCTGTTTTTT. This encodes CASSNGNTGELFF. Variable domain in full (rest from reference TRBV19 and TRBJ2-2): DGGITQSPKYLFRKEGQNVTLSCEQNLNHDAMYWYRQDPGQGLRLIYYSQIVNDFQKGDIAEGYSVSREKKESFPLTVTSAQKNPTAFYLCASSNGNTGELFFGEGSRLTVL.

J is TRBJ1-5 and V is TRBV6-1; 7 bases agree with TRBD1. After removal of 6 bases from V and 1 base from J, the junction contained 6 bases not matched to a gene. This CDR3 spans 15 amino acids. The V gene's germline CDR1 is MNHNS and CDR2 SASEGT. This CDR3 is CASSLDRASNQPQHF. CDR3 sequence (DNA): TGTGCCAGCAGCCTTGACAGGGCCAGCAATCAGCCCCAGCATTTT.

This chain uses TRBV6-1 with TRBJ2-7; D remains ambiguous. The CDR3 covers 12 residues. Per the germline V gene, CDR1 is MNHNS and CDR2 is SASEGT. The ends were cut back, 6 bases at V and 2 bases at J, with 8 bases in the middle. The CDR3 DNA follows: TGTGCCAGCAGCGAGGTCCCCTACGAGCAGTACTTC. Its protein product is CASSEVPYEQYF.

V is TRBV19 and J is TRBJ2-7, with D possibly matching TRBD1 (6 bases). Per germline, CDR1 LNHDA and CDR2 SQIVND (reference sequence). This CDR3 has 14 amino acids. V lost 7 bases and J lost 1, with 14 bases in between. The CDR3 here is CASTQGLGSYEQYF. In nucleotides, the CDR3 is TGTGCCAGTACACAGGGTTTGGGGTCCTACGAGCAGTACTTC.

This clone was observed a few times. The rearrangement uses TRBV29-1 and TRBJ1-1; 9 nucleotides line up with TRBD1. V lost 6 bases to trimming and J lost 1 base; unmatched junction nucleotides: 3. The CDR3 consists of 13 residues. The germline CDR1 and CDR2 sequences are SQVTM and ANQGSEA. CDR3 sequence (DNA): TGCAGCGTAGTGGGACAGGGGAACACTGAAGCTTTCTTT. Protein sequence: CSVVGQGNTEAFF.

This chain uses TRBV28 with TRBJ1-1; unclear D gene. There are 14 residues in the CDR3. V lost 5 bases, J lost 5 bases, and 15 bases lay in between. The germline V gene encodes CDR1 MDHEN and CDR2 SYDVKM. DNA for the CDR3: TGTGCCAGCAGTCAGACAAGGCCCAAGACTGAAGCTTTCTTT. It is translated as CASSQTRPKTEAFF.

The chain recombines TRBV19 with TRBJ1-2; D not certain. The V gene lost 3 bases and the J gene lost 4 bases, with 9 bases spanning the gap. The CDR3 extends over 13 amino acids. Germline assignment: CDR1 LNHDA and CDR2 SQIVND (reference sequence). The CDR3 here is CASSIGGFYGYTF. CDR3 coding DNA: TGTGCCAGTAGTATTGGCGGGTTCTATGGCTACACCTTC.